This T cell receptor (beta chain) was captured in a study of blood T cell repertoires in COVID-19. Across the whole study: Researchers got acute and convalescent COVID-19 samples from the United States, Italy and Spain. T cells, B-cell-depleted T cells, or PBMCs provided the cDNA or gDNA that served as material.

Per the authors' pipeline: Amplified reference gene primers provided the basis for estimating nucleated cell counts. Sequencing used immunoSEQ multiplex PCR; TCRdb keeps in-frame clones, though not all of them. The V and J calls and clone size were taken over from that table, and D and trimming were inferred from the DNA. Found here are a few hundred thousand clones, around 87% of them singletons; the top ten hold approximately 1.2%. The length of the CDR3 is 16 residues. V lost 3 bases and J lost 4; bases outside the gene matches: 8. Germline-derived CDR1 and CDR2 are MNHEY and SMNVEV (reference sequence).

The source material was PBMCs or T cells enriched from blood (not recorded which). This chain links TRBV27 with TRBJ1-2, with 10 bases matching TRBD1. This TCR was recovered from a man younger than 40 who had recovered from COVID-19. The CDR3 loop reads CASSFSGQGGFYGYTF. The CDR3, as DNA: TGTGCCAGCAGTTTTTCAGGACAGGGGGGTTTCTATGGCTACACCTTC.